A single sample is the source of the 5 T cell receptor beta chains below, sequenced in a study of OX40 agonist ivuxolimab in advanced cancers. TCRdb's copy holds only in-frame clones and misses some; the assay was immunoSEQ multiplex PCR. The sample has roughly 76,000 clones; about 90% are singletons. Sequencing was performed on CD4+ or CD8+ T cells sorted from blood, taken in a trial of the OX40 agonist ivuxolimab. The receptors were gathered from an adult with an advanced solid tumor such as melanoma, head and neck, liver or kidney cancer.

The V gene is TRBV6-5, the J gene TRBJ2-7, with D possibly being TRBD1 or TRBD2 (6 bases each). Germline V gives CDR1 MNHEY, CDR2 SVGAGI. This CDR3 is built from 15 residues. V was clipped by 6 bases and J by 0 bases, with 15 bases between them. The CDR3 spells CASSHQGGTSYEQYF. The CDR3, as DNA: TGTGCCAGCAGCCACCAAGGGGGGACCTCCTACGAGCAGTACTTC.

This sequence joins TRBV10-3 and TRBJ1-5, with 9 bases aligning to TRBD1. There are 15 residues in the CDR3. Germline loops: CDR1 ENHRY, CDR2 SYGVKD. With 3 bases clipped from V and 5 bases from J, the junction kept 5 bases outside the gene matches. The CDR3 protein is CAISDAGTGYQPQHF. CDR3 DNA: TGTGCCATCAGTGACGCCGGGACAGGGTATCAGCCCCAGCATTTT.

The rearrangement joins TRBV15 to TRBJ2-4; 8 bases match TRBD2. Trimming at V came to 0 bases and at J to 1 base, leaving 5 bases not matched to a gene. This CDR3 contains 17 residues. Germline V CDR1 and CDR2: LNHNV, YYDKDF (reference sequence). Here the CDR3 reads CATSRDREGMAKNIQYF. The CDR3 DNA is TGTGCCACCAGCAGAGATCGGGAGGGGATGGCCAAAAACATTCAGTACTTC.

The gene calls are TRBV28 and TRBJ1-6; TRBD1 might be the D (6 bases). The V gene lost 5 bases and the J gene lost 8 bases, with 16 bases spanning the gap. Germline assignment: CDR1 MDHEN and CDR2 SYDVKM. This CDR3 is built from 15 residues. This chain's CDR3 is CASSAGVLGHSPLHF. The CDR3 nucleotides read TGTGCCAGCAGTGCAGGGGTTTTGGGTCATTCACCCCTCCACTTT.

The chain has TRBV5-1 and TRBJ2-1, with D perhaps TRBD2 (6 bases). Germline assignment: CDR1 SGHRS and CDR2 YFSETQ. This CDR3 is 14 amino acids long. Trimming stripped 0 bases from V and 7 bases from J, with 11 bases between. CDR3 amino acids: CASSLASGGNEQFF. CDR3 nucleotide sequence: TGCGCCAGCAGCTTGGCCTCCGGGGGTAATGAGCAGTTCTTC.